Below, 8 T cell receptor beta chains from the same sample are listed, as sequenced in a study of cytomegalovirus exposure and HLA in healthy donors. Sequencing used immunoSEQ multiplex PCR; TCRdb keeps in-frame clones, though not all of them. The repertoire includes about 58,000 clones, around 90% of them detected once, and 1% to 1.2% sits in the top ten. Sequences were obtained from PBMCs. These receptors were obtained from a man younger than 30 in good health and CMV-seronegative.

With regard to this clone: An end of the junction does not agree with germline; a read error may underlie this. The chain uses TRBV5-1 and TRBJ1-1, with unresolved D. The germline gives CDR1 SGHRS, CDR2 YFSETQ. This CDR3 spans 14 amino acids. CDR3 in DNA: TGCGCCAGCAGTTTGGGGAGGGAAGACACTGAAGCTTTCTTT. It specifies CASSLGREDTEAFF.

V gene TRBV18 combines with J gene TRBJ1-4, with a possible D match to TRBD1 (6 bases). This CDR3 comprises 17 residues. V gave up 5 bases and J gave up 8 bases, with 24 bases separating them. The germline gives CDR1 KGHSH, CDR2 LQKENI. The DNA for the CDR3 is TGTGCCAGCTCAAAAGACCCCTACAGGGCTTTGGGGGAAAAACTGTTTTTT. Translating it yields CASSKDPYRALGEKLFF.

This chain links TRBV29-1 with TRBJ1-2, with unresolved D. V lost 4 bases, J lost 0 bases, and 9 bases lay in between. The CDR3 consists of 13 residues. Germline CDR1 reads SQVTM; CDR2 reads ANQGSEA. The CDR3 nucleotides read TGCAGCGTTGCCATCAGCGCTAACTATGGCTACACCTTC. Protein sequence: CSVAISANYGYTF.

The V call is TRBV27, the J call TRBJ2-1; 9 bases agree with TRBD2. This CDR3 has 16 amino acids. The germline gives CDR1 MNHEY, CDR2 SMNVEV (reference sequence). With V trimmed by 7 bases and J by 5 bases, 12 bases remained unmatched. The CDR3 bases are TGTGCCAGCAACCCCTATAGGACTAGCGACAACAATGAGCAGTTCTTC. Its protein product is CASNPYRTSDNNEQFF.

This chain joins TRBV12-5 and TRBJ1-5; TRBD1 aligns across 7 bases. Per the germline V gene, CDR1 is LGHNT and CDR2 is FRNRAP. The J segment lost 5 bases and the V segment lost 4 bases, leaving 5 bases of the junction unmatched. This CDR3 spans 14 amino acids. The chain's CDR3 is CASGSDREDQPQHF. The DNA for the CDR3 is TGTGCTAGTGGTTCAGACAGGGAGGATCAGCCCCAGCATTTT. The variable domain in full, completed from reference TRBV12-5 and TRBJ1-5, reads DARVTQTPRHKVTEMGQEVTMRCQPILGHNTVFWYRQTMMQGLELLAYFRNRAPLDDSGMPKDRFSAEMPDATLATLKIQPSEPRDSAVYFCASGSDREDQPQHFGDGTRLSIL.

The CDR3 nucleotides read TGCAGCGTTGTTCGGAACACTGAAGCTTTCTTT. Amino acid sequence: CSVVRNTEAFF. The V call is TRBV29-1, the J call TRBJ1-1, with unresolved D. V dropped 4 bases and J dropped 1 base, with 4 bases sitting between them. The CDR3 has 11 residues. From germline, CDR1 is SQVTM and CDR2 ANQGSEA.

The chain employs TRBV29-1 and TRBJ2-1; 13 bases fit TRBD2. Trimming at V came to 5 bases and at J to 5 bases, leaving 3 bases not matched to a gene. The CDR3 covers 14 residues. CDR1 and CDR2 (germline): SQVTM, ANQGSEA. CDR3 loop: CSVLGLAGDNEQFF. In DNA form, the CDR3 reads TGCAGCGTTCTAGGACTAGCGGGAGACAATGAGCAGTTCTTC.

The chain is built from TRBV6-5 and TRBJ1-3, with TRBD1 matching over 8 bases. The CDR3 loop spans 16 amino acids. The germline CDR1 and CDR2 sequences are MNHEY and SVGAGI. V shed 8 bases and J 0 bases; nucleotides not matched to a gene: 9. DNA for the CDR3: TGTGCCAGCCGTTGGACAGGGACACTCTCTGGAAACACCATATATTTT. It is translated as CASRWTGTLSGNTIYF.